This TCR beta chain stems from a study of shared clonotypes between healthy human individuals. General study points: The diversity represented, both genetic and in exposure history, was limited by few donors.

V shed 2 bases and J shed 7 bases, with 10 bases lying between them. Germline assignment: CDR1 SGHKS and CDR2 YYEKEE (reference sequence). The CDR3 sequence is 12 residues long. As regards this clone: Its antigen is currently unknown.

Libraries were prepared by immunoSEQ multiplex PCR; TCRdb keeps only in-frame clonotypes and omits some of them. This sample has some 2,500,000 clones, with around 90% found just once. The chain uses TRBV5-5 and TRBJ2-7, with D unclear. The sequence came from a man between 18 and 35 years old in good health. Some clones in this sample may be carry-over from other donors' samples. Sequencing was performed on naive CD4+ T cells from PBMCs. Specified subset: CD45RA+ positively selected. CDR3 in DNA: TGTGCCAGCAGCTTTTCCCTCGCTGAGCAGTACTTC. Translating gives CASSFSLAEQYF.